Listed below are T cell receptor beta chains from one sample, sequenced in a study of metastatic and nonmetastatic thyroid tumors. With MiXCR, TCRdb called clones anew from the PCR reads. This table holds approximately 38,000 clones, roughly a sixth found once. The sample was blood. These receptors all stem from a female donor with papillary thyroid cancer or a benign thyroid nodule (not recorded which). Some clones in this sample may be carry-over from other donors' samples. Each CDR3 is given with its conserved first and last residue. Fields, in order: V gene, D gene, clone size, J gene, CDR3 DNA, CDR3 protein. The D gene is left open where the match is weak. Rows may omit the clone size; those that give it use once, few, many or a size class.

>TRBV7-3|.|.|TRBJ1-1
TGTGCCAGCAGCCAAGGAGGGAACACTGAAGCTTTCTTT
CASSQGGNTEAFF
>TRBV7-8|.|many|TRBJ2-6
TGTGCCAGCAGCTTAGTCAGGGCGGCCGGGGCCAACGTCCTGACTTTC
CASSLVRAAGANVLTF
>TRBV15|TRBD1|many|TRBJ1-5
TGTGCCACCAGCAGACCGGGACAGGGGAAGGATCAGCCCCAGCATTTT
CATSRPGQGKDQPQHF
>TRBV19|.|many|TRBJ1-1
TGTGCCAGTAGTATAGGTACGAACACTGAAGCTTTCTTT
CASSIGTNTEAFF
>TRBV7-9|.|many|TRBJ2-7
TGTGCCAGCAGCTACAACCGAGCCTCCCTTTTAGAGCAGTACTTC
CASSYNRASLLEQYF
>TRBV19|.|many|TRBJ2-4
TGTGCCAGTAGTTCGCAGCATCAGGGTGCCAAAAACATTCAGTACTTC
CASSSQHQGAKNIQYF
>TRBV28|.|many|TRBJ2-5
TGTGCCAGCAGTTTACTTTCCGGGAAAGAGACCCAGTACTTC
CASSLLSGKETQYF
>TRBV4-2|.|many|TRBJ1-3
TGTGCCAGCAGCCGACCGACAGGCCCTGGAAACACCATATATTTT
CASSRPTGPGNTIYF
>TRBV5-6|.|many|TRBJ2-5
TGTGCCAGCAGCGGGGGCGGGGAGACCCAGTACTTC
CASSGGGETQYF
>TRBV6-1|.|few|TRBJ2-7
TGTGCCAGCGGCATGGGGGGCTCCTACGAGCAGTACTTC
CASGMGGSYEQYF
>TRBV2|.|few|TRBJ1-3
TGTGCCAGCAGTGTCGGTTTCTCTGGAAACACCACATATTTT
CASSVGFSGNTTYF
>TRBV20-1|TRBD2|many|TRBJ2-7
TGCAGTGCTTCCCCAAATAGCGGGGGGGCTTCGTGGGAGCAGTACTTC
CSASPNSGGASWEQYF
>TRBV5-6|TRBD2|.|TRBJ2-5
TGTGCCAGCAGCCGTCAGGCTAGCGGGATGGGTAGTGGTGAGACCCAGTACTTC
CASSRQASGMGSGETQYF
>TRBV20-1|.|many|TRBJ2-3
TGCAGTGCTAGGCCAGGGGACTTGACAGATACGCAGTATTTT
CSARPGDLTDTQYF
>TRBV30|.|.|TRBJ1-6
TGTGCCTGTGACAGGATATCACCCCTCCACTTT
CACDRISPLHF
>TRBV20-1|.|.|TRBJ2-7
TGCAGTGCTCGTGGAGGGGACAGTGACTACGAGCAGTACTTC
CSARGGDSDYEQYF
>TRBV20-1|.|many|TRBJ2-7
TGCAGTGCCCGGACCCCTTCATACAACGAGCAGTACTTC
CSARTPSYNEQYF
>TRBV6-1|.|medium-sized|TRBJ1-5
TGTGCCAGCAGTGGTGAGAAGAATCAGCCCCAGCATTTT
CASSGEKNQPQHF
>TRBV4-2|.|.|TRBJ2-7
TGTGCCAGCAGCCCATACTGCCGATCCTCGGACAGCGGGCTCGACGAGCAGTACTTC
CASSPYCRSSDSGLDEQYF
>TRBV20-1|TRBD2|many|TRBJ2-2
TGCAGTGCCCCGGCGGGAGGGGGAGGGGGCGGGGAGCTGTTTTTT
CSAPAGGGGGGELFF
>TRBV11-2|.|many|TRBJ2-5
TGTGCCAGCAGCTCGGGAGATAGCCAAGAGACCCAGTACTTC
CASSSGDSQETQYF
>TRBV6-1|TRBD1|.|TRBJ1-6
TGTGCCAGCAGTGTTTCTGACAGGGCCGTCGATAATCCACCCCTCCACTTT
CASSVSDRAVDNPPLHF
>TRBV2|.|many|TRBJ1-2
TGTGCCAGCAGTGACTCCAGGGTGTACGGCTACACCTTC
CASSDSRVYGYTF
>TRBV19|.|many|TRBJ2-3
TGTGCCAGTAGGTCGACAGATACGCAGTATTTT
CASRSTDTQYF
>TRBV5-6|.|many|TRBJ2-3
TGTGCCAGCAGCTTCCCCCCGGGACGGCTCACAGATACGCAGTATTTT
CASSFPPGRLTDTQYF
>TRBV6-5|TRBD2|many|TRBJ2-1
TGTGCCAGCAGTTACGATGTGGGAGTAGCGGGGAATGAGCAGTTCTTC
CASSYDVGVAGNEQFF
>TRBV6-4|TRBD2|many|TRBJ2-7
TGTGCCAGCAGGCTTAGCGGGATCACCTACGAGCAGTACTTC
CASRLSGITYEQYF
>TRBV28|.|many|TRBJ2-7
TGTGCCAGCACGACGAACACAAACTACGAGCAGTACTTC
CASTTNTNYEQYF
>TRBV7-8|TRBD1|many|TRBJ2-2
TGTGCCAGCAGCTTTGGGACAGGCAGAAACACCGGGGAGCTGTTTTTT
CASSFGTGRNTGELFF
>TRBV28|TRBD1|many|TRBJ1-5
TGTGCCAGCCAGACAGGGGGGCAAAATCAGCCCCAGCATTTT
CASQTGGQNQPQHF
>TRBV2|TRBD1|many|TRBJ1-6
TGTGCCAGCAGTGGGGCTACGACAGGGGGGAATTCACCCCTCCACTTT
CASSGATTGGNSPLHF
>TRBV6-5|.|many|TRBJ1-1
TGTGCCAGCAGTTACGGGGATGTGGGCACTGAAGCTTTCTTT
CASSYGDVGTEAFF
>TRBV11-3|.|many|TRBJ2-3
TGTGCCAGCAGCTTGGGAGCGGGTACAGATACGCAGTATTTT
CASSLGAGTDTQYF
>TRBV6-2/TRBV6-3|.|few|TRBJ1-2
TGTGCCAGCAGTTATCCGGGGGACTATGGCTACACCTTC
CASSYPGDYGYTF
>TRBV20-1|.|many|TRBJ2-1
TGCAGTGCTAGAGGGATCGCGCTCTCCTACAATGAGCAGTTCTTC
CSARGIALSYNEQFF
>TRBV6-4|.|many|TRBJ1-6
TGTGCCAGCAGTGACTCGGGGGGTTCACCCCTCCACTTT
CASSDSGGSPLHF
>TRBV15|.|.|TRBJ2-5
TGTGCCACCAGCAGAGGGGTTGGGGGGTTGGATACTCAGTACTTC
CATSRGVGGLDTQYF
>TRBV5-4|.|many|TRBJ1-6
TGTGCCAGCAGCTCCTGGGAGAGGTATAATTCACCCCTCCACTTT
CASSSWERYNSPLHF
>TRBV19|TRBD1|many|TRBJ2-7
TGTGCCAGTAGTAAGGGACAGACTGCCTACGAGCAGTACTTC
CASSKGQTAYEQYF
>TRBV28|TRBD1|few|TRBJ1-5
TGTGCCAGCAGTACACGGTGGACAGGGATTCAGCCCCAGCATTTT
CASSTRWTGIQPQHF
>TRBV27|.|.|TRBJ1-2
TGTGCTAAGGAATGGGGTGCCAAATTCCGCTATGGCTACACCTTC
CAKEWGAKFRYGYTF
>TRBV7-3|TRBD2|many|TRBJ2-7
TGTGCCAGCAGCTTAGGACTAGCGGGAGGTGAGCAGTACTTC
CASSLGLAGGEQYF
>TRBV20-1|TRBD1|.|TRBJ1-6
TGCAGTGCTAGAGATTCAACCCCGGGACAGGGCCGCGGAAGGTCCCTCCACTTT
CSARDSTPGQGRGRSLHF
>TRBV18|.|.|TRBJ2-1
TGTGCCAGCTCACCTGGAAAAGGGGGGGGCAATGAGCAGTTCTTC
CASSPGKGGGNEQFF
>TRBV6-1|.|many|TRBJ2-2
TGTGCCAGCACTTCTCCACCGAACACCGGGGAGCTGTTTTTT
CASTSPPNTGELFF
>TRBV20-1|TRBD1|.|TRBJ2-7
TGCAGTGCTAGAGATACTCTCGGGACAGGGAGCTCCTACGAGCAGTACTTC
CSARDTLGTGSSYEQYF
>TRBV9|TRBD1|many|TRBJ2-1
TGTGCCAGCAGCGAGGGGGACAGCGCGGAATACAATGAGCAGTTCTTC
CASSEGDSAEYNEQFF
>TRBV11-3|TRBD2|many|TRBJ2-1
TGTGCCAGCAGCTTAGGCTTAGGGCTAGCGGACAATGAGCAGTTCTTC
CASSLGLGLADNEQFF
>TRBV18|.|many|TRBJ1-1
TGTGCCAGCTCACTTGGGGGGAACACTGAAGCTTTCTTT
CASSLGGNTEAFF
>TRBV7-2|.|many|TRBJ2-3
TGTGCCAGCAGCTTGGGGTCGGGGTTAGATACGCAGTATTTT
CASSLGSGLDTQYF
>TRBV30|.|many|TRBJ2-2
TGTGCCTGGAGACTAGATGGGAACACCGGGGAGCTGTTTTTT
CAWRLDGNTGELFF
>TRBV15|.|.|TRBJ2-3
TGTGCCACCAGACGCCAGGTGGGCCTTGCGGGAAGCACAGATACGCAGTATTTT
CATRRQVGLAGSTDTQYF
>TRBV6-1|.|medium-sized|TRBJ1-3
TGTGCCAGCAGTTTAGGGGCGCGAGGAAACACCATATATTTT
CASSLGARGNTIYF
>TRBV30|.|many|TRBJ2-5
TGTGCCTGGAGCGATGTGGTCGAGACCCAGTACTTC
CAWSDVVETQYF
>TRBV2|.|.|TRBJ1-1
TGTGCCAGCGGAACCCGGGACCCACGTAACACTGAAGCTTTCTTT
CASGTRDPRNTEAFF